This T cell receptor (beta chain) was recorded in a study of blood T cell repertoires in COVID-19. Each participant's cohort was designated according to participant-reported clinical history. The assay was immunoSEQ multiplex PCR, and TCRdb's table has in-frame clones only and misses some. The sample lists more than 300,000 clones; 75% to 90% were seen once. Germline-derived CDR1 and CDR2 are SGHTA and FQGNSA. This CDR3 comprises 15 residues. V lost 4 bases, J lost 6 bases, and 15 bases lay in between. The chain has TRBV7-2 and TRBJ1-4; no reliable D call. The source of this sequence is a woman in her fifties or sixties who had recovered from COVID-19. Sequencing was carried out using PBMCs or T cells enriched from blood (not recorded which). The CDR3 loop reads CASSSDGSRDEKLFF. The CDR3 DNA reads TGTGCCAGCAGCTCCGACGGGAGTAGGGATGAAAAACTGTTTTTT.